Listed below are T cell receptor beta chains from one sample, sequenced in a study of TIL therapy for anti-PD-1-resistant metastatic lung cancer. Data came from immunoSEQ multiplex PCR; TCRdb stores just in-frame clones and leaves some out. The sample lists 21,000 or so clones, more than 60% occurring once. The source material was blood, sampled at baseline. These receptors were obtained from a person aged 25-79 years with non-small cell lung cancer. The conserved cysteine and the conserved F or W are not part of the CDR3 here. The D gene is left open where the match is weak. A row's size may be missing; if present it is once, few, many or a size class.

. TRBV6-6 . ASTLASYNEQF
. TRBV6-5 . ASSYLGGSGANVLT
. TRBV4-1 . ASSQDVRGGEKLF
TRBD1 TRBV19 . ASSVGTGRRTEAF
. TRBV9 few ASSSSPKLGPYEQY
. TRBV5-5 . ASSLRTHRRANVLT
. TRBV7-2 . ASRLGMNTEAF
. TRBV7-2 . ASSLTGHTNYGYT
. TRBV7-2 . ASSRPFVEQF
. TRBV7-8 once ASSLSQRGTGELF
. TRBV27 . ASISGNRNLRNTEAF
. TRBV28 . ASRLLGPGTRGYT
TRBD2 TRBV13 . ASSLVTSGSSYEQY
TRBD2 TRBV10-1 . ASSGSGRAKGEQF
. TRBV7-3 . ASSLGTSSPLH
. TRBV9 . ASSLSPGGRDEQF
TRBD1 TRBV7-8 . ASSLGQRYNEQF